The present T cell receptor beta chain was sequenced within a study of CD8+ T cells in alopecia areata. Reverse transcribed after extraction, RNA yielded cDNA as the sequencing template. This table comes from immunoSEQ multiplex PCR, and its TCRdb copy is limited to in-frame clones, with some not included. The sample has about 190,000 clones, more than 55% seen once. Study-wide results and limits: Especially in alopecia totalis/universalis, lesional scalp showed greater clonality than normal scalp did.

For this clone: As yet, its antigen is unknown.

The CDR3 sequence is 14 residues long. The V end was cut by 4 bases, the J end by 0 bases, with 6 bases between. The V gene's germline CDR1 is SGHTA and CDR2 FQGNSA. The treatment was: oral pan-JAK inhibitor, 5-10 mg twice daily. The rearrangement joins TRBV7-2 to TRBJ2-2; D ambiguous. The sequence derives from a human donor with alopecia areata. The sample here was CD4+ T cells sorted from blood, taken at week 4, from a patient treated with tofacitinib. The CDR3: CASSSVPNTGELFF. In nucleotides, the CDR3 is TGTGCCAGCAGCTCGGTTCCGAACACCGGGGAGCTGTTTTTT.